This TCR beta chain is from a study of T-cell memory formation after mild COVID-19. Study details: There were largely donor-specific TCR clusters.

Trimming cost V 1 base and J 6 bases, with 15 bases left between them. Germline V gives CDR1 MNHEY, CDR2 SMNVEV (reference sequence). This CDR3 region has 15 residues. TCRalpha and TCRbeta libraries used 5'RACE with constant-segment primers and UMIs. TCRdb reanalysed the 5' RACE reads using MiXCR and keeps one entry per CDR3 protein. The top ten hold more than 20% of the sample, which has some 300,000 distinct CDR3 sequences, approximately 19% seen once. The chain couples TRBV27 to TRBJ1-2; D may be TRBD1 (5 bases). This TCR was sampled from a man aged 18-30 years who had mild COVID-19 (a few samples of this study predate the infection). Cell type and time point are not known. The sequenced material came from PBMCs or a T cell subset sorted from them (not recorded which). The CDR3 DNA sequence: TGTGCCAGCAGTTTATTCCCGGCGTTAGGGGATGGCTACACCTTC. Encoded protein: CASSLFPALGDGYTF.